This T cell receptor beta chain was sequenced for a study of T cells in narcolepsy. Study information: Healthy controls were enrolled alongside patients with narcolepsy type 1 or type 2.

Trimming removed 6 bases from V and 8 bases from J, with 16 bases in between. The CDR3 contains 13 residues. In germline, CDR1 is MNHNS, CDR2 SASEGT. General observations from the study: Comparing one patient's CSF and blood CD4+ clonotypes highlighted HCRT- and TRIB2-specific autoreactive clonotypes. In some patient and control memory CD4+ samples, autoreactive clones were absent.

To note about this clone: Antigen unknown.

Data came from immunoSEQ multiplex PCR; TCRdb stores just in-frame clones and leaves some out. The table includes about 34,000 clones, 82% detected once. The chain is built from TRBV6-1 and TRBJ1-2; the D gene is possibly TRBD1 (6 bases). The specimen sequenced was CD45RA- memory CD4+ T cells from PBMCs. This sequence was found in a human donor with narcolepsy. CDR3 coding DNA: TGTGCCAGCAGGAGCACAGGGTCTGGCGGCTACACCTTC. Its protein product is CASRSTGSGGYTF.